These 7 T cell receptor beta chains share one sample of origin, sequenced in a study of cytomegalovirus exposure and HLA in healthy donors. This table comes from immunoSEQ multiplex PCR, and its TCRdb copy is limited to in-frame clones, with some not included. The sample contains around 300,000 clones, around 90% of which appear only once. Sequenced input: PBMCs. The source is a woman in her 30s in good health and CMV-seropositive.

CDR3 sequence (DNA): TGTGCCAGCAGCTTAGGGGGGGGTTCACCCCTCCACTTT. Translated, it gives CASSLGGGSPLHF. The genes are TRBV13 and TRBJ1-6; perhaps TRBD1 as D (5 bases). The CDR3 spans 13 residues. The V end lost 0 bases, the J end lost 9 bases, and 6 bases lay between the germline ends. CDR1 PRHDT and CDR2 FYEKMQ come from the germline V gene (reference sequence).

The chain couples TRBV5-1 to TRBJ2-7; 7 positions match TRBD1. V lost 5 bases, J lost 0 bases, and 5 bases stayed unmatched. CDR3 size: 14 residues. Germline V gives CDR1 SGHRS, CDR2 YFSETQ. The chain's CDR3 is CASRGTESSYEQYF. The CDR3 bases are TGCGCCAGCAGGGGGACAGAAAGCTCCTACGAGCAGTACTTC. The variable domain in full, with the rest retrieved from reference TRBV5-1 and TRBJ2-7, is KAGVTQTPRYLIKTRGQQVTLSCSPISGHRSVSWYQQTPGQGLQFLFEYFSETQRNKGNFPGRFSGRQFSNSRSEMNVSTLELGDSALYLCASRGTESSYEQYFGPGTRLTVT.

The rearrangement uses TRBV27 and TRBJ1-2, with D uncertain. CDR1 and CDR2 (germline): MNHEY, SMNVEV (reference sequence). V lost 0 bases, J lost 9 bases, and 17 bases lay in between. The CDR3 covers 15 residues. The CDR3 nucleotides read TGTGCCAGCAGTTTATCGGGTGCGGGGTTGTTAAGCTACACCTTC. This gives the protein CASSLSGAGLLSYTF.

The chain carries TRBV4-3 and TRBJ2-2; 7 bases agree with TRBD2. This CDR3 region has 15 residues. Germline-derived CDR1 and CDR2 are LGHNA and YSLEER. The trim removed 4 bases at V and 6 bases at J, leaving 8 bases unmatched. This CDR3 is CASSLSGRGAGELFF. CDR3 sequence (DNA): TGCGCCAGCAGCCTCTCGGGGAGGGGCGCCGGGGAGCTGTTTTTT.

The chain carries TRBV29-1 and TRBJ2-1, with 8 bases aligning to TRBD2. Germline CDR1 SQVTM, CDR2 ANQGSEA. The CDR3 is made up of 14 amino acids. The V gene end was trimmed by 5 bases and the J gene end by 7 bases; junction bases not matched to a gene: 10. For the CDR3, the DNA is TGCAGCGTTAAGACTAGCGTAACCCGGAATGAGCAGTTCTTC. This gives the protein CSVKTSVTRNEQFF.

This clone has just one count. The chain links TRBV5-1 to TRBJ2-3; possibly TRBD1 or TRBD2 for D (5 bases each). The CDR3 sequence is 16 residues long. Trimming pared 0 bases from V and 0 bases from J, leaving 11 bases between. The germline CDR1 and CDR2 sequences are SGHRS and YFSETQ. The CDR3 sequence: CASSLGGRSSTDTQYF. CDR3 coding DNA: TGCGCCAGCAGCTTGGGGGGACGGTCTAGCACAGATACGCAGTATTTT. Full variable domain (outside the CDR3, taken from reference TRBV5-1 and TRBJ2-3): KAGVTQTPRYLIKTRGQQVTLSCSPISGHRSVSWYQQTPGQGLQFLFEYFSETQRNKGNFPGRFSGRQFSNSRSEMNVSTLELGDSALYLCASSLGGRSSTDTQYFGPGTRLTVL.

The chain has TRBV20-1 and TRBJ2-3; no clear D gene. Trimming took off 6 bases at V and 7 bases at J, with 8 bases between the two ends. Germline V gives CDR1 DFQATT, CDR2 SNEGSKA (reference sequence). The CDR3 sequence is 10 residues long. The DNA for the CDR3 is TGCAGTGCGTTAGGAAATACGCAGTATTTT. Encoded protein: CSALGNTQYF.